This TCR beta chain was sequenced for a study of blood T cells in healthy people across ages (dated by TCRdb to between 2015 and 2017). Broadly, across the study: In model experiments, template switching captured roughly one uniquely barcoded TCR beta cDNA molecule for every two T cells. To track age-related changes in TCR beta repertoire diversity, the study relied on deep sequencing normalized with unique cDNA molecular identifiers. To avoid experimental bias, donors of different ages were spread randomly across the sequencing lanes. Two additional independent replicas of 1 million unique cDNA reads from the same blood draw were analyzed for two donors (one aged 18 to 29 and one aged 80 or older). Donors were grouped into four age groups: young (average approximately 16 years), middle-aged (around 39), aged (roughly 62) and long-lived (approximately 81).

Donors were 39 systemically healthy Caucasian individuals from Russia aged roughly 6 to 90 years. Ten milliliters of peripheral blood were collected from each donor into EDTA-treated Vacutainer tubes. Ficoll-Paque density-gradient centrifugation was used to isolate PBMCs, with at least 6.5 million per sample. Total RNA was extracted from PBMCs with Trizol reagent, with at least 6 micrograms obtained per sample. The percentages of naive CD45RAhigh/CD27high T cells were determined by flow cytometry on a PBMC aliquot from every donor. On this clonotype: Its antigen is currently not known. Base qualities were left out, and no much larger clone turns up one base away.

Findings and caveats that apply to the study as a whole: Estimates of total diversity based on one million sequenced T cells were regarded as lower bounds and as underestimates. Observed TCR beta diversity per million T cells fell roughly linearly with age, and a significant reduction was already apparent by age around 36. Because the CMV infection status of the donors was unknown, age-related changes in expanded clonotypes may potentially have been confounded. Observed TCR beta diversity correlated strongly with the percentage of naive T cells measured by flow cytometry. Compared with the aged group, the long-lived group had more naive CD4+ T cells, fewer expanded clones and increased TCR diversity, suggesting age selection. Since profiling was done on bulk unsorted PBMCs, naive and antigen-experienced compartments could not be conclusively compared.

The library was prepared using 5' RACE. For sequencing, an Illumina HiSeq 2500 was employed. The second PCR ran for about 7 to 11 cycles and used a J-beta primer mix along with a sample-barcoded 5' primer. Each TCR beta cDNA molecule received a unique molecular identifier from a template-switch 5' adaptor carrying 12 random nucleotides. Each sample yielded at least 2.5 million CDR3-containing paired-end reads. First-strand cDNA was synthesized from all RNA with the Mint cDNA synthesis kit, primed by a TRBC-specific oligonucleotide. Following uracil-DNA glycosylase treatment, a first 18-cycle PCR with universal primers M1SS and BC2_uni_R was performed on all cDNA. In the source study's methods: Each sample was normalized by randomly selecting 1 million high-quality reads, each carrying a distinct molecular identifier. Reads sharing molecular identifiers were discarded rather than binned into consensus sequences. CDR3 identification, clonotype clustering and error correction used MiTCR with a Q25 quality threshold and the strictest error-elimination algorithm. A nonparametric unseen species model with Euler transformation was used to estimate a lower bound on total TCR beta diversity. The raw public reads went through TCRdb reprocessing: fastp at Q25, MiXCR clone calling, in-frame beta chains kept. One record per CDR3 amino acid sequence lists the most common genes and DNA. For this entry, the V and J calls and clone size follow TCRdb and not the study's own pipeline. Counted in this sample were around 580,000 distinct CDR3 sequences; around 50% of them appeared once. Under 30% of the sample goes to the ten largest clones.

The specimen sequenced was blood. The receptor comes from a man of 80 years or more in good health.

Here is the DNA: TGTGCCAGCAGCCCCGGGGGGGTTGGCTATGGCTACACCTTC. It translates as CASSPGGVGYGYTF. The chain employs TRBV9 and TRBJ1-2; tentative D gene TRBD1, with 5 bases matching. The CDR3 sequence holds 14 residues, the cysteine and phenylalanine included. The entry retains the CDR3 DNA only, 42 bases that are in frame from base 1. V loses 4 bases of germline sequence and J loses 4 bases, and the interval between the two ends is 14 bases. Sequences SGDLS (CDR1) and YYNGEE (CDR2) are obtained from the germline V gene.